This T cell receptor beta chain is from a study of shared clonotypes between healthy human individuals. Study-wide findings and caveats: As a rule, naive subsets had a larger estimated richness than memory subsets.

Produced via immunoSEQ multiplex PCR; TCRdb's table is partial and in-frame only. This table holds 2 million to 2.5 million clones, 85% to 95% found once. This CDR3 spans 15 amino acids. Germline-derived CDR1 and CDR2 are MNHEY and SVGAGI. After removal of 5 bases from V and 6 bases from J, the junction contained 11 bases not matched to a gene. This clone has a single count. Its antigen is as yet unknown. Material: naive CD4+ T cells from PBMCs. Specified subset: CD45RA+ positively selected. The chain is built from TRBV6-5 and TRBJ1-2; 8 bases fit TRBD1. The sequence was collected from a man between 18 and 35 years old in good health. Some clones in this sample may be carry-over from other donors' samples. The CDR3 DNA follows: TGTGCCAGCAGTCCGGGACAGGCGCCATTCGATGGCTACACCTTC. Residues: CASSPGQAPFDGYTF.